These T cell receptor beta chains were read from a single sample in a study of cytomegalovirus exposure and HLA in healthy donors. Method: immunoSEQ multiplex PCR; TCRdb's copy keeps in-frame clones and lacks some. Altogether around 110,000 clones are present, roughly four fifths being singletons, with the ten largest covering 1.6%. What was sequenced was PBMCs. The receptor set was obtained from a man aged 45-65 years in good health and CMV-seronegative. Both conserved end residues are part of each CDR3. A D gene is named only where the DNA matches it firmly. Clone sizes are given selectively: once, few, many, or a class where the clone is expanded.

d_gene: -
v_gene: TRBV14
j_gene: TRBJ2-6
abundance: -
CDR3aa: CASSQDFRTASSGANVLTF
CDR3nt: TGTGCCAGCAGCCAAGATTTTAGGACTGCCTCCTCTGGGGCCAACGTCCTGACTTTC

d_gene: TRBD1
v_gene: TRBV4-3
j_gene: TRBJ1-5
abundance: -
CDR3aa: CASSQEDIRTGGNEQPQHF
CDR3nt: TGCGCCAGCAGCCAAGAGGATATACGGACAGGGGGCAACGAACAGCCCCAGCATTTT

d_gene: TRBD1
v_gene: TRBV9
j_gene: TRBJ2-3
abundance: -
CDR3aa: CASSPQGGQGADTQYF
CDR3nt: TGTGCCAGCAGCCCCCAGGGGGGACAGGGCGCAGATACGCAGTATTTT

d_gene: -
v_gene: TRBV12-5
j_gene: TRBJ2-7
abundance: once
CDR3aa: CASGPGGDFYEQYF
CDR3nt: TGTGCTAGTGGTCCCGGAGGGGACTTCTACGAGCAGTACTTC

d_gene: -
v_gene: TRBV28
j_gene: TRBJ2-3
abundance: -
CDR3aa: CASSAGQYPSDTQYF
CDR3nt: TGTGCCAGCAGTGCGGGACAGTATCCATCAGATACGCAGTATTTT

d_gene: TRBD2
v_gene: TRBV7-3
j_gene: TRBJ2-2
abundance: once
CDR3aa: CASSLTSGGSNTGELFF
CDR3nt: TGTGCCAGCAGCTTAACTAGCGGGGGCTCGAACACCGGGGAGCTGTTTTTT

d_gene: TRBD2
v_gene: TRBV2
j_gene: TRBJ2-3
abundance: -
CDR3aa: CASDPLAGGGDTQYF
CDR3nt: TGTGCCAGCGACCCTCTAGCGGGGGGAGGTGATACGCAGTATTTT

d_gene: TRBD1
v_gene: TRBV5-1
j_gene: TRBJ2-2
abundance: once
CDR3aa: CASSLGQGALNGELFF
CDR3nt: TGCGCCAGCAGCTTGGGACAGGGGGCGTTGAACGGGGAGCTGTTTTTT

d_gene: -
v_gene: TRBV19
j_gene: TRBJ1-5
abundance: -
CDR3aa: CASDLRLYSNQPQHF
CDR3nt: TGTGCCAGTGATCTCAGGCTCTATAGCAATCAGCCCCAGCATTTT

d_gene: TRBD1
v_gene: TRBV7-2
j_gene: TRBJ1-2
abundance: -
CDR3aa: CASRLGQEVYGYTF
CDR3nt: TGTGCCAGCAGACTGGGACAGGAGGTTTATGGCTACACCTTC

d_gene: TRBD1
v_gene: TRBV27
j_gene: TRBJ2-3
abundance: -
CDR3aa: CASTGTGLGDTQYF
CDR3nt: TGTGCCAGCACCGGGACAGGGTTAGGAGATACGCAGTATTTT

d_gene: TRBD2
v_gene: TRBV5-1
j_gene: TRBJ2-3
abundance: -
CDR3aa: CASSFVSGAGTSTDTQYF
CDR3nt: TGCGCCAGCAGCTTTGTTAGCGGGGCAGGGACTAGCACAGATACGCAGTATTTT

d_gene: -
v_gene: TRBV5-4
j_gene: TRBJ1-1
abundance: medium-sized
CDR3aa: CASSTLLSAGRTEAFF
CDR3nt: TGTGCCAGCAGCACCCTATTATCGGCGGGACGGACTGAAGCTTTCTTT

d_gene: TRBD2
v_gene: TRBV25-1
j_gene: TRBJ2-1
abundance: -
CDR3aa: CASVAGGLYNEQFF
CDR3nt: TGTGCCAGCGTAGCGGGGGGTCTCTACAATGAGCAGTTCTTC

d_gene: -
v_gene: TRBV5-1
j_gene: TRBJ2-7
abundance: -
CDR3aa: CASSLEQGGSYEQYF
CDR3nt: TGCGCCAGCAGCTTGGAGCAGGGGGGCTCCTACGAGCAGTACTTC

d_gene: TRBD1
v_gene: TRBV7-9
j_gene: TRBJ1-1
abundance: -
CDR3aa: CASSLETGQGSTEAFF
CDR3nt: TGTGCCAGCAGCTTAGAGACTGGACAGGGGAGCACTGAAGCTTTCTTT

d_gene: -
v_gene: TRBV5-4
j_gene: TRBJ2-3
abundance: -
CDR3aa: CASSSGTRTDTQYF
CDR3nt: TGTGCCAGCAGCTCAGGTACTAGGACAGATACGCAGTATTTT

d_gene: TRBD2
v_gene: TRBV5-1
j_gene: TRBJ2-3
abundance: -
CDR3aa: CASRLAGEADTQYF
CDR3nt: TGCGCCAGCAGGCTAGCGGGGGAGGCAGATACGCAGTATTTT

d_gene: -
v_gene: TRBV7-2
j_gene: TRBJ2-5
abundance: once
CDR3aa: CASSLLRRGARGLKTQYF
CDR3nt: TGTGCCAGCAGCTTACTACGTCGGGGGGCGCGAGGGTTAAAGACCCAGTACTTC

d_gene: -
v_gene: TRBV5-1
j_gene: TRBJ2-6
abundance: -
CDR3aa: CASSGDYGANVLTF
CDR3nt: TGCGCCAGCAGCGGCGACTATGGGGCCAACGTCCTGACTTTC

d_gene: -
v_gene: TRBV7-2
j_gene: TRBJ1-3
abundance: -
CDR3aa: CASSVSGNTIYF
CDR3nt: TGTGCCAGCAGCGTTTCGGGAAACACCATATATTTT

d_gene: -
v_gene: TRBV19
j_gene: TRBJ1-5
abundance: -
CDR3aa: CASKRGGGHQPQHF
CDR3nt: TGTGCCAGTAAACGTGGGGGGGGACATCAGCCCCAGCATTTT

d_gene: TRBD1
v_gene: TRBV5-1
j_gene: TRBJ2-6
abundance: -
CDR3aa: CASSSGIPGQGSSGANVLTF
CDR3nt: TGCGCCAGCAGCTCTGGGATCCCGGGACAGGGTTCATCGGGGGCCAACGTCCTGACTTTC

d_gene: -
v_gene: TRBV4-2
j_gene: TRBJ1-6
abundance: once
CDR3aa: CASSQDWGGENSPIHF
CDR3nt: TGTGCCAGCAGCCAAGACTGGGGGGGAGAGAATTCACCCATCCACTTT

d_gene: -
v_gene: TRBV19
j_gene: TRBJ2-5
abundance: few
CDR3aa: CASSIGNSETQYF
CDR3nt: TGTGCCAGTAGTATAGGGAACAGTGAGACCCAGTACTTC

d_gene: -
v_gene: TRBV7-2
j_gene: TRBJ2-3
abundance: once
CDR3aa: CASSLLLRFGDTQYF
CDR3nt: TGTGCCAGCAGCTTATTACTAAGGTTTGGGGATACGCAGTATTTT

d_gene: -
v_gene: TRBV18
j_gene: TRBJ2-5
abundance: -
CDR3aa: CASSPLGRETQYF
CDR3nt: TGTGCCAGCTCACCGTTGGGGCGAGAGACCCAGTACTTC

d_gene: TRBD1
v_gene: TRBV20-1
j_gene: TRBJ1-1
abundance: -
CDR3aa: CSAAGQKGAFF
CDR3nt: TGCAGTGCTGCGGGACAGAAAGGGGCTTTCTTT

d_gene: TRBD1
v_gene: TRBV10-3
j_gene: TRBJ2-3
abundance: once
CDR3aa: CAISGQGRDTQYF
CDR3nt: TGTGCCATCTCGGGACAGGGGAGAGATACGCAGTATTTT

d_gene: -
v_gene: TRBV30
j_gene: TRBJ1-3
abundance: -
CDR3aa: CAWSEVKGAGNTIYF
CDR3nt: TGTGCCTGGAGTGAGGTGAAGGGGGCTGGAAACACCATATATTTT